This passage covers 18 T cell receptor beta chains from one sample sequenced in a study of post-analysis software for immune sequencing data. General study points: Controls showed lower frequencies than patients for five TRBV segments, and TRBV5-6, TRBV5-1 and TRBV20-1 were among these.

cDNA libraries for TCR beta contained unique molecular identifiers. One entry per CDR3 protein results from TCRdb running MiXCR on the PCR reads. This sample carries fewer than 850,000 distinct CDR3 sequences, just under 30% of them seen once, and the ten largest clones take around 0.55%. These receptors lack a known antigen. Sequencing was done on a sample of blood. These receptors all stem from a girl aged 10 to 17 with multiple sclerosis.

J is TRBJ2-7 and V is TRBV6-2 or TRBV6-3, with 12 bases fitting TRBD1. The CDR3 is 16 residues long. The trim removed 6 bases at V and 3 bases at J, leaving 9 bases unmatched. CDR1 and CDR2 from the germline V gene are MNHEY and SVGEGT. The CDR3 region has the DNA TGTGCCAGCAGACGCCCCGGGACAGGGGGCAACTACGAGCAGTACTTC. This gives the protein CASRRPGTGGNYEQYF.

About this clonotype itself: A much bigger clone sits one base away, suggesting this may be a read error. The chain couples TRBV28 to TRBJ2-1, with no clear D. Trimming removed 8 bases from V and 6 bases from J, with 23 bases in between. Looked up from germline, CDR1 is MDHEN and CDR2 is SYDVKM. CDR3 length equals 16 residues. The CDR3 region is CASGPAKFKRSNEQFF. The CDR3 DNA follows: TGTGCCAGCGGCCCCGCGAAGTTTAAGCGATCCAATGAGCAGTTCTTC.

This clonotype was counted only a few times. The chain joins TRBV28 to TRBJ2-4; TRBD2 might be the D (6 bases). Germline V CDR1 and CDR2: MDHEN, SYDVKM. The V and J ends lost 6 bases and 3 bases respectively, with 9 bases between them. This CDR3 has 13 amino acids. The CDR3 DNA sequence: TGTGCCAGCAGGGAGGGCGGCAAAAACATTCAGTACTTC. As protein: CASREGGKNIQYF.

Concerning this clonotype: A read error is possible here, since a much larger clone lies one base away. The chain employs TRBV12-3 or TRBV12-4 and TRBJ1-2; possible D gene TRBD1, 5 bases. The CDR3 consists of 16 residues. In nucleotides, the CDR3 is TGTACCAGCAGTTTAGATGCCAGGACACCAAACTATGGCTACACCTTC. It encodes CTSSLDARTPNYGYTF.

In its sample, this clonotype was seen a few times. The chain joins TRBV7-9 to TRBJ1-1, with D maybe TRBD1 (5 bases). V was trimmed by 5 bases and J by 4 bases, leaving 20 bases between them. Germline V lookup: CDR1 SEHNR, CDR2 FQNEAQ (reference sequence). This CDR3 has 16 amino acids. For the CDR3, the DNA is TGTGCCAGCAGCCCCCGACGACAGTTAAACCCCACTGAAGCTTTCTTT. Protein product: CASSPRRQLNPTEAFF.

This clonotype showed up just a few times. The rearrangement links TRBV20-1 to TRBJ1-5; possibly TRBD1 for D (5 bases). CDR3 size: 13 residues. Deletions cut 6 bases from V and 7 bases from J, with 16 bases between. CDR1 and CDR2 (germline): DFQATT, SNEGSKA (reference sequence). The CDR3, as DNA: TGCAGTGCCCCCGGAGCCGGGGGACAGCCCCAGCATTTT. This translates into CSAPGAGGQPQHF.

The V call is TRBV29-1, the J call TRBJ2-2, with D uncertain. CDR3 length: 13 residues. CDR1 is SQVTM and CDR2 is ANQGSEA in the germline V gene. V was cut by 7 bases and J by 6 bases, with 15 bases left in between. Here the CDR3 reads CSAREQESGELFF. CDR3 in DNA: TGCAGCGCTAGAGAACAAGAGTCCGGGGAGCTGTTTTTT.

This clonotype was counted ten times or more. The J gene is TRBJ2-7, the V gene TRBV5-6, with D possibly being TRBD2 (5 bases). This CDR3 contains 12 residues. CDR1 SGHDT and CDR2 YYEEEE come from the germline V gene. V shed 4 bases and J shed 4 bases, with 9 bases lying between them. The DNA for the CDR3 is TGTGCCAGCAGCGGGAGTATTTACGAGCAGTACTTC. This sequence encodes CASSGSIYEQYF.

This clonotype came up a few times. V is TRBV25-1 and J is TRBJ2-4; D might be TRBD2 (6 bases). Per the germline V gene, CDR1 is MGHDK and CDR2 is SYGVNS. The CDR3 sequence is 15 residues long. Trimming stripped 0 bases from V and 8 bases from J, with 14 bases between. CDR3 coding DNA: TGTGCCAGCAGTGAATATGAGGGGACGGGGGACATTCAGTACTTC. This translates into CASSEYEGTGDIQYF.

This clonotype was seen only a few times. The chain recombines TRBV6-2 or TRBV6-3 with TRBJ2-5; 7 bases fit TRBD1. The CDR3 spans 17 residues. CDR1 MNHEY and CDR2 SVGEGT come from the germline V gene. V trimming: 6 bases; J trimming: 2 bases; junction bases outside the gene matches: 15. This CDR3 reads CASSPRRDSRYQETQYF. The CDR3 coding sequence is TGTGCCAGCAGCCCTCGCCGGGACAGTCGTTATCAAGAGACCCAGTACTTC.

V is TRBV20-1 and J is TRBJ1-1; D not resolved. Germline V gene sequence: CDR1 DFQATT, CDR2 SNEGSKA (reference sequence). The germline V and J ends were trimmed by 2 bases and 0 bases, with 13 bases remaining between them. This CDR3 spans 15 amino acids. This chain's CDR3 is CSARSNWNMNTEAFF. In DNA form, the CDR3 reads TGCAGTGCTAGATCCAATTGGAACATGAACACTGAAGCTTTCTTT.

The chain couples TRBV6-2 or TRBV6-3 to TRBJ1-5, with 9 bases aligning to TRBD1. CDR1 and CDR2 from the germline V gene are MNHEY and SVGEGT. The CDR3 spans 12 residues. V lost 6 bases, J lost 9 bases, and 3 bases stayed unmatched. The CDR3 loop is CASRTGGRPQHF. The DNA of the CDR3 is TGTGCCAGCAGGACAGGGGGGCGGCCCCAGCATTTT.

Remarks on this clonotype: One end of the junction varies from germline; a read error may be responsible. V usage is TRBV7-2 and J usage is TRBJ2-2; D remains unclear. Germline V gives CDR1 SGHTA, CDR2 FQGNSA. This CDR3 has 14 amino acids. This chain's CDR3 is CASTLVAASGELFF. In nucleotides, the CDR3 is TGTGCCAGCACCTTAGTGGCCGCGTCCGGGGAGCTGTTTTTT.

This clonotype occurred many times. The V call is TRBV25-1, the J call TRBJ2-5; tentatively, D is TRBD2 (5 bases). Per the germline V gene, CDR1 is MGHDK and CDR2 is SYGVNS. V was pared by 2 bases and J by 5 bases, with 6 bases between. The CDR3 length is 12 residues. For the CDR3, the DNA is TGTGCCAGCAGTGAAAGGAGGGAGACCCAGTACTTC. Protein: CASSERRETQYF.

The chain has TRBV20-1 and TRBJ2-1; maybe TRBD2 (5 bases). This CDR3 comprises 13 residues. In germline, CDR1 is DFQATT, CDR2 SNEGSKA (reference sequence). Trimming pared 6 bases from V and 8 bases from J, leaving 17 bases between. CDR3 bases: TGCAGTGCGGAGTCGGAGGCGAGGGATGAGCAGTTCTTC. Protein product: CSAESEARDEQFF.

This rearrangement joins TRBV4-1 to TRBJ2-3; 7 bases fit TRBD1. V shed 2 bases and J 3 bases; nucleotides not matched to a gene: 8. The germline V gene encodes CDR1 MGHRA and CDR2 YSYEKL. The CDR3 consists of 16 residues. CDR3 sequence (DNA): TGCGCCAGCAGCCAATTGACAGGGCCTTCGACAGATACGCAGTATTTT. Its translation is CASSQLTGPSTDTQYF.

This clonotype was picked up a small number of times. This chain uses TRBV4-3 with TRBJ2-1, with 7 bases matching TRBD2. The CDR3 totals 17 residues. Germline V CDR1 and CDR2: LGHNA, YSLEER. Trimming cost V 0 bases and J 6 bases; bases outside gene matches: 11. CDR3 residues: CASSQDRPGLPLNEQFF. The CDR3 DNA reads as TGCGCCAGCAGCCAAGATAGACCGGGACTACCCCTCAATGAGCAGTTCTTC.

The chain uses TRBV12-3 or TRBV12-4 and TRBJ2-1, with 9 positions matching TRBD2. There are 16 residues in the CDR3. With 7 bases clipped from V and 0 bases from J, the junction kept 7 bases outside the gene matches. As DNA, the CDR3 is TGTGCCAGCAACCCCGAGACTAGCGGCTCCTACAATGAGCAGTTCTTC. Protein product: CASNPETSGSYNEQFF.